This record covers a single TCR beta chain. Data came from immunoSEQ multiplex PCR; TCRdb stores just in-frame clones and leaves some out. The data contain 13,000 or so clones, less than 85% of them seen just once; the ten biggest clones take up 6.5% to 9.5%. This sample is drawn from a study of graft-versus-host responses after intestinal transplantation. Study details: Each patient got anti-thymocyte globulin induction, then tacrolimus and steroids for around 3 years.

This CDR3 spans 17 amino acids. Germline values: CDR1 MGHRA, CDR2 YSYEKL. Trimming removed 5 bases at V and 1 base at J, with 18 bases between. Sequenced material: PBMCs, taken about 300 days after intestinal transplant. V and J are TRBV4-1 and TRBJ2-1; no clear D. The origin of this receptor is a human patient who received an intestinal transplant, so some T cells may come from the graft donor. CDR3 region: CASSNRGPTSSYNEQFF. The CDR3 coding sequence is TGCGCCAGCAGCAACCGAGGACCGACATCATCCTACAATGAGCAGTTCTTC.